Sequencing of this TCR beta chain was carried out in a study of blood T cell repertoires in COVID-19. Whole-study context: From T cells, B-cell-depleted T cells, or PBMCs came the material, which was cDNA or gDNA.

Produced via immunoSEQ multiplex PCR; TCRdb's table is partial and in-frame only. The table lists around 150,000 clones, approximately 81% of them singletons. V was pared by 7 bases and J by 5 bases, with 6 bases of the junction left unmatched. The CDR3 sequence is 13 residues long. CDR1 and CDR2 from the germline V gene are SQVTM and ANQGSEA. The sample was peripheral blood. This chain joins TRBV29-1 and TRBJ2-1; 9 nucleotides line up with TRBD2. The sequence was obtained from a woman in her fifties or sixties with active or convalescent COVID-19. This chain's CDR3 is CSAWREGHNEQFF. The DNA for the CDR3 is TGCAGCGCCTGGCGGGAGGGCCACAATGAGCAGTTCTTC.